The rows below give T cell receptor beta chains drawn from one sample of a study of T-cell reconstitution after alpha-beta-depleted transplantation in children. TCRdb independently ran MiXCR on the PCR reads; one entry per CDR3 protein. The sample has some 440,000 distinct CDR3 sequences, about a sixth seen once; the top ten hold roughly 27%. Sample: PBMCs, mostly from graft donor cells, taken 360 days after TCRalphabeta/CD19-depleted stem cell transplant. All receptors derive from a boy under two years old who had a stem cell transplant for Wiskott-Aldrich syndrome, so the T cells may come from the graft donor. Each CDR3 is given with its conserved first and last residue. The D gene is left open where the match is weak. Expanded clones are given a class, and other clones once, few, many or no size at all.

v_gene	j_gene	abundance	d_gene	CDR3aa	CDR3nt
TRBV5-1	TRBJ1-6	.	.	CASSYWTDNSPLHF	TGCGCCAGCAGCTACTGGACAGACAATTCACCCCTCCACTTT
TRBV18	TRBJ2-4	.	.	CASSPAGAKNIQYF	TGTGCCAGCTCACCCGCGGGGGCCAAAAACATTCAGTACTTC
TRBV4-2	TRBJ2-7	few	.	CASSQRPSYEQYF	TGTGCCAGCAGCCAAAGACCCTCCTACGAGCAGTACTTC
TRBV7-6	TRBJ1-2	few	.	CASSNPYMGYGYTF	TGTGCCAGCAGCAATCCCTACATGGGCTATGGCTACACCTTC
TRBV7-2	TRBJ1-2	once	TRBD1	CASSYDRGAGYTF	TGTGCCAGCAGCTATGACAGGGGTGCGGGCTACACCTTC
TRBV5-1	TRBJ1-1	many	TRBD1	CASSETGTGGTEAFF	TGCGCCAGCAGCGAAACCGGGACAGGGGGCACTGAAGCTTTCTTT
TRBV20-1	TRBJ2-7	few	.	CSAIRTLPLYEQYF	TGCAGTGCTATCCGGACCCTGCCCCTATACGAGCAGTACTTC
TRBV29-1	TRBJ2-2	few	.	CSAGPGTQTGELFF	TGCAGCGCCGGGCCCGGGACTCAGACCGGGGAGCTGTTTTTT
TRBV20-1	TRBJ2-7	few	TRBD1	CSASSGTGVSEQYF	TGCAGTGCTAGTTCCGGGACAGGGGTTTCCGAGCAGTACTTC
TRBV4-3	TRBJ2-1	.	.	CASSHALQEEQFF	TGCGCCAGCAGCCACGCCCTTCAAGAGGAGCAGTTCTTC
TRBV30	TRBJ2-7	few	.	CAWSVRQAGEQYF	TGTGCCTGGAGTGTACGACAGGCGGGGGAGCAGTACTTC
TRBV5-1	TRBJ2-5	few	.	CASSASLGYQETQYF	TGCGCCAGCAGCGCCTCACTAGGCTACCAGGAGACCCAGTACTTC
TRBV5-1	TRBJ2-5	many	.	CASSLRGAETQYF	TGCGCCAGCAGCTTGAGGGGTGCGGAGACCCAGTACTTC
TRBV10-3	TRBJ2-6	few	.	CAISEGPSSGANVLTF	TGTGCCATCAGTGAAGGACCCAGCTCTGGGGCCAACGTCCTGACTTTC
TRBV28	TRBJ2-7	.	.	CASSFKLVKDSNSYEQYF	TGTGCCAGCAGTTTTAAATTGGTAAAGGACAGCAACTCCTACGAGCAGTACTTC
TRBV5-1	TRBJ2-1	few	TRBD1	CASSLGYRGTGGVNEQFF	TGCGCCAGCAGCTTGGGTTACCGCGGGACAGGGGGGGTCAATGAGCAGTTCTTC
TRBV24-1	TRBJ2-1	few	TRBD1	CATSDLGRGQYEQFF	TGTGCCACCAGTGATTTGGGCAGGGGGCAATATGAGCAGTTCTTC
TRBV29-1	TRBJ2-5	many	.	CSVQPWRYQETQYF	TGCAGCGTTCAACCGTGGAGGTACCAAGAGACCCAGTACTTC
TRBV24-1	TRBJ2-1	few	.	CATSTGVYNEQFF	TGTGCCACCTCAACGGGGGTATACAATGAGCAGTTCTTC
TRBV29-1	TRBJ2-1	few	TRBD2	CSVVLAGGGNEQFF	TGCAGCGTCGTACTAGCGGGAGGTGGCAATGAGCAGTTCTTC
TRBV5-1	TRBJ2-2	.	TRBD1	CASSLEGRQGWSTGELFF	TGCGCCAGCAGCTTGGAAGGGAGACAGGGTTGGTCGACCGGGGAGCTGTTTTTT
TRBV7-2	TRBJ2-3	few	.	CASSFDGRSTDTQYF	TGTGCCAGCAGCTTCGACGGGCGCAGCACAGATACGCAGTATTTT
TRBV5-5	TRBJ1-2	few	.	CASSLLGSSNYGYTF	TGTGCCAGCAGCTTGCTTGGGTCCTCTAACTATGGCTACACCTTC
TRBV7-9	TRBJ1-6	.	TRBD1	CASSHRQGVGDNSPLHF	TGTGCCAGCAGCCATCGACAGGGGGTCGGGGATAATTCACCCCTCCACTTT
TRBV5-1	TRBJ2-5	.	.	CASRRGTEETQYF	TGCGCCAGCAGAAGGGGGACCGAAGAGACCCAGTACTTC
TRBV28	TRBJ1-2	.	.	CASSFPRPNYGYTF	TGTGCCAGCAGTTTCCCCCGTCCTAACTATGGCTACACCTTC
TRBV7-2	TRBJ2-7	.	TRBD1	CASSPTGQRNEQYF	TGTGCCAGCAGCCCGACAGGGCAAAGGAACGAGCAGTACTTC
TRBV2	TRBJ2-6	few	.	CASSWGLGANVLTF	TGTGCCAGCTCCTGGGGATTGGGGGCCAACGTCCTGACTTTC
TRBV2	TRBJ2-1	.	TRBD2	CASRPGLAGGYNEQFF	TGTGCCAGCAGACCGGGACTAGCGGGGGGATACAATGAGCAGTTCTTC
TRBV20-1	TRBJ1-2	few	TRBD1	CSARARQGANYGYTF	TGCAGTGCTAGGGCCAGACAGGGGGCTAACTATGGCTACACCTTC
TRBV18	TRBJ2-2	few	.	CASSPLAPTGELFF	TGTGCCAGCTCACCGCTAGCTCCTACCGGGGAGCTGTTTTTT
TRBV29-1	TRBJ2-1	.	.	CSVAPRLNYNEQFF	TGCAGCGTTGCCCCCAGGCTGAACTACAATGAGCAGTTCTTC
TRBV5-1	TRBJ2-7	once	TRBD2	CASSLGGFGEEQYF	TGCGCCAGCAGCCTGGGGGGGTTTGGTGAAGAGCAGTACTTC
TRBV7-2	TRBJ2-7	.	TRBD1	CASSPDRARALAAEQYF	TGTGCCAGCAGCCCGGACAGGGCTAGGGCGTTGGCGGCCGAGCAGTACTTC
TRBV25-1	TRBJ2-5	few	.	CASSDPGKETQYF	TGTGCCAGCAGTGATCCGGGGAAAGAGACCCAGTACTTC
TRBV20-1	TRBJ1-1	few	.	CSARAAPSGAAFF	TGCAGTGCTAGAGCAGCTCCTAGTGGGGCGGCTTTCTTT
TRBV10-3	TRBJ2-5	.	TRBD2	CAIRIGAGEGETQYF	TGTGCCATCCGTATCGGAGCGGGAGAGGGGGAGACCCAGTACTTC
TRBV6-1	TRBJ2-1	.	TRBD1	CASSEPGQGAGEQFF	TGTGCCAGCAGTGAACCGGGACAGGGGGCAGGGGAGCAGTTCTTC
TRBV12-3/TRBV12-4	TRBJ2-2	.	.	CASSSRVGAGELFF	TGTGCCAGCAGCTCCCGGGTGGGAGCCGGGGAGCTGTTTTTT
TRBV18	TRBJ1-1	few	TRBD1	CASSPLRQGSNTEAFF	TGTGCCAGCTCACCACTCCGACAGGGGTCGAACACTGAAGCTTTCTTT
TRBV24-1	TRBJ2-2	few	.	CATSDPDWYNTGELFF	TGTGCCACCAGTGATCCGGACTGGTACAACACCGGGGAGCTGTTTTTT
TRBV7-2	TRBJ2-5	few	.	CASSFRQVGGETQYF	TGTGCCAGCAGCTTCAGACAGGTCGGGGGGGAGACCCAGTACTTC
TRBV7-8	TRBJ2-3	few	.	CASSSQTGGNTDTQYF	TGTGCCAGCAGCTCCCAAACAGGCGGGAACACAGATACGCAGTATTTT
TRBV5-1	TRBJ2-1	few	TRBD2	CASSLAGGGAVNEQFF	TGCGCCAGCAGCTTGGCCGGCGGGGGGGCAGTCAATGAGCAGTTCTTC
TRBV30	TRBJ2-1	few	TRBD2	CAWERGTNNEQFF	TGTGCCTGGGAACGCGGGACTAACAATGAGCAGTTCTTC
TRBV5-1	TRBJ2-1	.	TRBD2	CASSAPGLAGTNEQFF	TGCGCCAGCAGCGCCCCGGGACTAGCGGGGACCAATGAGCAGTTCTTC
TRBV6-2/TRBV6-3	TRBJ2-1	.	TRBD2	CASSLSRSLLAGYNEQFF	TGTGCCAGCAGCCTATCTCGCTCGCTCCTAGCGGGATACAATGAGCAGTTCTTC
TRBV20-1	TRBJ2-3	.	TRBD2	CSARVSLSGRSPQRYF	TGCAGTGCTAGAGTCAGCCTTAGCGGGAGGAGTCCCCAGCGGTATTTT
TRBV3-1	TRBJ1-2	few	TRBD1	CASSQRTGARGNYGYTF	TGTGCCAGCAGCCAACGGACAGGGGCCCGCGGCAACTATGGCTACACCTTC
TRBV3-1	TRBJ2-5	few	.	CASSQDPGARLKETQYF	TGTGCCAGCAGCCAAGACCCCGGGGCGCGGTTGAAAGAGACCCAGTACTTC
TRBV6-5	TRBJ2-7	few	TRBD2	CASSYGLAGGPYEQYF	TGTGCCAGCAGTTACGGTCTAGCGGGAGGGCCTTACGAGCAGTACTTC
TRBV7-8	TRBJ2-1	few	.	CASRQPPANEQFF	TGTGCCAGCAGGCAACCCCCCGCCAATGAGCAGTTCTTC
TRBV12-5	TRBJ2-3	.	.	CASGLEWDTDTQYF	TGTGCTAGTGGTTTGGAATGGGACACAGATACGCAGTATTTT
TRBV20-1	TRBJ2-7	many	.	CSASGLLGYEQYF	TGCAGTGCTAGTGGTCTCCTCGGGTACGAGCAGTACTTC
TRBV11-2	TRBJ2-1	.	TRBD2	CASSPLAGVMYNEQFF	TGTGCCAGCAGCCCATTAGCGGGAGTTATGTACAATGAGCAGTTCTTC
TRBV29-1	TRBJ2-1	.	.	CSVISKRSLPSLFF	TGCAGCGTTATCAGTAAGAGGTCCCTCCCCAGCTTGTTCTTC
TRBV29-1	TRBJ2-2	few	.	CSVIQANTGELFF	TGCAGCGTTATACAGGCGAACACCGGGGAGCTGTTTTTT
TRBV12-3/TRBV12-4	TRBJ2-2	.	TRBD2	CASSLLAGGPKNTGELFF	TGTGCCAGCAGTTTACTAGCGGGAGGGCCGAAGAACACCGGGGAGCTGTTTTTT